The 21 T cell receptor beta chains below come from one sample, sequenced in a study of PD-L1 blockade in urothelial cancer. The time point denotes: pretreatment peripheral blood. Clones were read by immunoSEQ multiplex PCR, and TCRdb kept only the in-frame ones, dropping some. Altogether about 55,000 clones are present, about 80% being singletons, with the ten largest covering 1% to 1.5%. Sequenced material: PBMCs, taken around atezolizumab (anti-PD-L1) treatment. Receptor source: a man between 45 and 60 years old with urothelial cancer.

This chain uses TRBV6-1 with TRBJ2-5; maybe TRBD2 (6 bases). Germline V gives CDR1 MNHNS, CDR2 SASEGT. This CDR3 comprises 13 residues. V was shortened by 6 bases and J by 4 bases, with 12 bases between the two germline ends. The CDR3 DNA reads as TGTGCCAGCAGGGGACTGATCGGAGAGACCCAGTACTTC. Translated, it gives CASRGLIGETQYF.

The genes are TRBV5-4 and TRBJ1-2, with D possibly TRBD1 on 5 matching bases. CDR3 length: 13 amino acids. From germline, CDR1 is SGHNT and CDR2 YYREEE (reference sequence). V gave up 2 bases and J gave up 7 bases, with 12 bases separating them. The CDR3 region is CASSFPGRGGYTF. CDR3 DNA: TGTGCCAGCAGCTTTCCAGGGAGGGGTGGCTACACCTTC. Combining the CDR3 with reference TRBV5-4 and TRBJ1-2 gives the whole variable domain ETGVTQSPTHLIKTRGQQVTLRCSSQSGHNTVSWYQQALGQGPQFIFQYYREEENGRGNFPPRFSGLQFPNYSSELNVNALELDDSALYLCASSFPGRGGYTFGSGTRLTVV.

The chain links TRBV6-5 to TRBJ2-3; TRBD1 is a possible D gene (5 bases). V gave up 6 bases and J gave up 5 bases, with 9 bases separating them. There are 12 residues in the CDR3. Germline CDR1 MNHEY, CDR2 SVGAGI. CDR3 nucleotides: TGTGCCAGCAGCCCAGGGTTAGATACGCAGTATTTT. Translated, it gives CASSPGLDTQYF.

This clone was seen a single time. V and J are TRBV13 and TRBJ2-5; 8 bases match TRBD1. Per germline, CDR1 PRHDT and CDR2 FYEKMQ (reference sequence). J lost 4 bases, V lost 5 bases, and 9 bases had no gene match. There are 15 residues in the CDR3. The chain's CDR3 is CASSPWTGKRETQYF. The DNA for the CDR3 is TGTGCCAGCAGCCCGTGGACAGGGAAAAGAGAGACCCAGTACTTC.

This chain uses TRBV15 with TRBJ2-7, with TRBD1 as a possible D gene (6 bases). The V end lost 1 base, the J end lost 0 bases, and 13 bases lay between the germline ends. Per the germline V gene, CDR1 is LNHNV and CDR2 is YYDKDF (reference sequence). CDR3 size: 16 residues. The CDR3 sequence is CATSRGTGTISYEQYF. The CDR3 DNA sequence: TGTGCCACCAGCAGAGGAACCGGGACAATCTCCTACGAGCAGTACTTC. Based on the CDR3 plus reference TRBV15 and TRBJ2-7, the full variable domain is DAMVIQNPRYQVTQFGKPVTLSCSQTLNHNVMYWYQQKSSQAPKLLFHYYDKDFNNEADTPDNFQSRRPNTSFCFLDIRSPGLGDTAMYLCATSRGTGTISYEQYFGPGTRLTVT.

The chain joins TRBV28 to TRBJ2-7; possible D gene TRBD2, 5 bases. This CDR3 comprises 10 residues. CDR1 is MDHEN and CDR2 is SYDVKM in the germline V gene. V gave up 8 bases and J gave up 5 bases, with 7 bases separating them. CDR3 residues: CASGRDEQYF. Here the CDR3 DNA reads TGTGCCAGCGGGAGAGACGAGCAGTACTTC.

The chain has TRBV18 and TRBJ2-3, with TRBD2 as a possible D gene (6 bases). The CDR3 runs 16 residues. Trimming shortened V by 3 bases and J by 0 bases, and 13 bases separated the two germline ends. Looked up from germline, CDR1 is KGHSH and CDR2 is LQKENI. CDR3: CASSPLSRGSTDTQYF. The DNA of the CDR3 is TGTGCCAGCTCACCCCTCTCGCGGGGAAGCACAGATACGCAGTATTTT.

The chain uses TRBV28 and TRBJ1-5; weak D call: TRBD1 (5 bases). Trimming left V 3 bases short and J 5 bases short, with 14 bases between. The CDR3 runs 15 residues. Germline values: CDR1 MDHEN, CDR2 SYDVKM. The CDR3 region is CASSLGQERYQPQHF. The CDR3 DNA follows: TGTGCCAGCAGTTTGGGGCAAGAAAGGTATCAGCCCCAGCATTTT.

The V call is TRBV10-1, the J call TRBJ2-1; 10 bases fit TRBD2. Trimming removed 1 base from V and 3 bases from J; junction bases left unmatched: 6. The CDR3 loop spans 17 amino acids. CDR1 and CDR2 from the germline V gene are WNHNN and SYGVQD (reference sequence). The CDR3 protein is CASSELASGGLYNEQFF. CDR3 nucleotide sequence: TGCGCCAGCAGTGAGTTGGCTAGCGGGGGCCTCTACAATGAGCAGTTCTTC.

The chain carries TRBV6-5 and TRBJ2-1; D is perhaps TRBD2 (6 bases). From germline, CDR1 is MNHEY and CDR2 SVGAGI. The length of the CDR3 is 12 residues. Trimming shortened V by 4 bases and J by 11 bases, and 12 bases separated the two germline ends. The CDR3 loop reads CASSFSGGKQFF. In DNA form, the CDR3 reads TGTGCCAGCAGTTTCTCCGGGGGAAAGCAGTTCTTC.

The genes are TRBV6-4 and TRBJ2-1; 8 bases map to TRBD1. The V and J ends lost 5 bases and 0 bases, in that order; junction bases with no gene match: 6. Germline values: CDR1 MRHNA, CDR2 SNTAGT. The CDR3 loop spans 16 amino acids. The CDR3 here is CASSSWTGTSYNEQFF. CDR3 in DNA: TGTGCCAGCAGTTCCTGGACAGGGACCTCCTACAATGAGCAGTTCTTC.

This sequence joins TRBV2 and TRBJ1-2, with D perhaps matching TRBD1 (6 bases). Per the germline V gene, CDR1 is SNHLY and CDR2 is FYNNEI. The CDR3 sequence is 13 residues long. With 7 bases removed from V and 2 bases from J, the gap between germline ends came to 11 bases. CDR3 in DNA: TGTGCCAGCACAGCAGGACAGAACTATGGCTACACCTTC. Translation: CASTAGQNYGYTF. Complete variable domain (other parts from reference TRBV2 and TRBJ1-2): EPEVTQTPSHQVTQMGQEVILRCVPISNHLYFYWYRQILGQKVEFLVSFYNNEISEKSEIFDDQFSVERPDGSNFTLKIRSTKLEDSAMYFCASTAGQNYGYTFGSGTRLTVV.

The table lists this clone with a count of one. V is TRBV5-4 and J is TRBJ2-3; 10 bases match TRBD2. Germline CDR1 is SGHNT and CDR2 is YYREEE (reference sequence). This CDR3 comprises 16 residues. J was trimmed by 1 base and V by 1 base; bases with no gene match: 3. The CDR3 loop reads CASSLRTSGRTDTQYF. CDR3 nucleotides: TGTGCCAGCAGCTTGAGGACTAGCGGACGCACAGATACGCAGTATTTT.

The V and J genes are TRBV19 and TRBJ2-1, with TRBD1 matching 7 bases. Germline V gives CDR1 LNHDA, CDR2 SQIVND (reference sequence). Trimming cost V 3 bases and J 4 bases; bases outside gene matches: 9. This CDR3 spans 16 amino acids. The CDR3 spells CASSIYTGTAYNEQFF. The CDR3 DNA reads TGTGCCAGTAGTATTTACACCGGGACAGCTTACAATGAGCAGTTCTTC.

The V and J genes are TRBV7-2 and TRBJ2-7, with D possibly being TRBD2 (5 bases). The V and J ends lost 1 base and 6 bases respectively, with 19 bases between them. Germline CDR1 reads SGHTA; CDR2 reads FQGNSA. This CDR3 is 16 amino acids long. CDR3: CASSLGPGSETGEQYF. The CDR3 region has the DNA TGTGCCAGCAGCTTAGGGCCGGGTAGCGAAACGGGCGAGCAGTACTTC.

The rearrangement links TRBV5-1 to TRBJ1-4; no firm D call. CDR1 is SGHRS and CDR2 is YFSETQ in the germline V gene. The V gene lost 2 bases and the J gene lost 0 bases, with 5 bases spanning the gap. The CDR3 is 14 amino acids. This chain's CDR3 is CASSFSTTNEKLFF. The CDR3 bases are TGCGCCAGCAGCTTCAGTACAACTAATGAAAAACTGTTTTTT.

J is TRBJ2-1 and V is TRBV5-1; 10 bases align to TRBD2. This CDR3 is 18 amino acids long. Germline loops: CDR1 SGHRS, CDR2 YFSETQ. Trimming removed 4 bases from V and 0 bases from J; junction bases left unmatched: 10. CDR3 DNA: TGCGCCAGCAGCCTAAGGACTAGCGGCCTGAGCTCCTACAATGAGCAGTTCTTC. This translates into CASSLRTSGLSSYNEQFF.

The chain joins TRBV11-2 to TRBJ2-5; 7 bases agree with TRBD1. The CDR3 sequence is 14 residues long. Germline V gene sequence: CDR1 SGHAT, CDR2 FQNNGV. V gave up 5 bases and J gave up 1 base; unmatched junction bases: 4. The CDR3, as DNA: TGTGCCAGCAGCCCACAGGGGACCCAAGAGACCCAGTACTTC. Translation: CASSPQGTQETQYF.

The gene calls are TRBV28 and TRBJ2-7, with 10 positions matching TRBD1. CDR3 size: 16 residues. The V segment lost 6 bases and the J segment 3 bases; nucleotides outside the gene matches: 11. Germline loops: CDR1 MDHEN, CDR2 SYDVKM. The CDR3 DNA reads TGTGCCAGCAGGTCAGACAGGGGGCTGGTTTACTACGAGCAGTACTTC. This sequence encodes CASRSDRGLVYYEQYF.

This clone was detected a few times. The chain is built from TRBV27 and TRBJ1-2, with D hard to call. CDR3 length: 13 residues. The V gene's germline CDR1 is MNHEY and CDR2 SMNVEV (reference sequence). V was cut by 1 base and J by 5 bases, with 8 bases left in between. The CDR3 DNA sequence: TGTGCCAGCAGTTTATTCGGGTCGTATGGCTACACCTTC. It translates to CASSLFGSYGYTF.

V and J are TRBV29-1 and TRBJ1-1; a weak D match, TRBD1 (6 bases). V was pared by 5 bases and J by 4 bases, with 8 bases between. CDR3 length: 11 amino acids. Germline assignment: CDR1 SQVTM and CDR2 ANQGSEA. The CDR3, as DNA: TGCAGCGTTACAGGGCTCACTGAAGCTTTCTTT. This gives the protein CSVTGLTEAFF.